The rows below give T cell receptor beta chains drawn from one sample of a study of post-analysis software for immune sequencing data. TCRdb passed the PCR reads through MiXCR, listing each CDR3 protein once. Among fewer than 850,000 distinct CDR3 sequences, about 43% were seen once, and the ten largest hold roughly 5%. Sequencing was performed on blood. The receptors were sampled from a girl between 10 and 17 years old with multiple sclerosis. Each CDR3 is given with its conserved first and last residue. Fields, in order: J gene, D gene, CDR3 length, clone size, V gene, CDR3 DNA, CDR3 protein. The D gene is left open where the match is weak. Clone size is not always given. Where it is, it says once, few, many or a class for expanded clones.

j_call: TRBJ2-5; d_call: TRBD1; cdr3_length: 17; clone_size: .; v_call: TRBV5-1; cdr3_nt: TGCGCCAGCAGCTCACATGTAGGTCAGGGGGCAGGAGAGACCCAGTACTTC; cdr3_aa: CASSSHVGQGAGETQYF
j_call: TRBJ2-1; d_call: TRBD1; cdr3_length: 14; clone_size: .; v_call: TRBV20-1; cdr3_nt: TGCAGTGCTCCCCGACAGGGCCCCTACAATGAGCAGTTCTTC; cdr3_aa: CSAPRQGPYNEQFF
j_call: TRBJ1-2; d_call: .; cdr3_length: 12; clone_size: few; v_call: TRBV9; cdr3_nt: TGTGCCAGCAGCGTAGATATGGGCGGCTACACCTTC; cdr3_aa: CASSVDMGGYTF
j_call: TRBJ1-4; d_call: TRBD1; cdr3_length: 13; clone_size: .; v_call: TRBV19; cdr3_nt: TGTGCCAGTGGACAGGGGTCTAATGAAAACCTGTTTTTT; cdr3_aa: CASGQGSNENLFF
j_call: TRBJ2-3; d_call: TRBD2; cdr3_length: 15; clone_size: few; v_call: TRBV7-2; cdr3_nt: TGTGCCAGCAGCGGCGGGGGGATGATGGCAGATACGCAGTATTTT; cdr3_aa: CASSGGGMMADTQYF
j_call: TRBJ2-2; d_call: TRBD2; cdr3_length: 16; clone_size: .; v_call: TRBV9; cdr3_nt: TGTGCCAGCAGCGTAGCAGCGGGAGTATACACCGGGGAGCTGTTTTTT; cdr3_aa: CASSVAAGVYTGELFF
j_call: TRBJ2-6; d_call: TRBD2; cdr3_length: 19; clone_size: few; v_call: TRBV6-1; cdr3_nt: TGTGCCAGCAGTCCCAAAGGACTAGCGGGCCTCTCTGGGGCCAACGTCCTGACTTTC; cdr3_aa: CASSPKGLAGLSGANVLTF
j_call: TRBJ2-7; d_call: .; cdr3_length: 15; clone_size: few; v_call: TRBV28; cdr3_nt: TGTGCCAGCAGTTCGGTACCACTGGGGGTCTACGAGCAGTACTTC; cdr3_aa: CASSSVPLGVYEQYF
j_call: TRBJ2-5; d_call: TRBD2; cdr3_length: 15; clone_size: .; v_call: TRBV7-2; cdr3_nt: TGTGCCAGCAGCTTAGTGACTAGCTTACAAGAGACCCAGTACTTC; cdr3_aa: CASSLVTSLQETQYF
j_call: TRBJ2-6; d_call: .; cdr3_length: 14; clone_size: .; v_call: TRBV27; cdr3_nt: TGTGCCAGCACTCTGAGGGCCGGGGCCAACGTCCTGACTTTC; cdr3_aa: CASTLRAGANVLTF
j_call: TRBJ1-1; d_call: TRBD1; cdr3_length: 11; clone_size: .; v_call: TRBV6-5; cdr3_nt: TGTGCCAGCACCAGGGGGAATGAAGCTTTCTTT; cdr3_aa: CASTRGNEAFF
j_call: TRBJ2-5; d_call: .; cdr3_length: 13; clone_size: few; v_call: TRBV12-3/TRBV12-4; cdr3_nt: TGTGCCAGCAGTATTCAGTTCCAAGAGACCCAGTACTTC; cdr3_aa: CASSIQFQETQYF
j_call: TRBJ2-5; d_call: .; cdr3_length: 16; clone_size: few; v_call: TRBV7-2; cdr3_nt: TGTGCCAGCAGCTTATGGGGCAGGGTCCCCCAAGAGACCCAGTACTTC; cdr3_aa: CASSLWGRVPQETQYF
j_call: TRBJ2-1; d_call: TRBD2; cdr3_length: 16; clone_size: .; v_call: TRBV24-1; cdr3_nt: TGTGCCACCAGCTATAAGACTAGCGGGCTGTACAATGAGCAGTTCTTC; cdr3_aa: CATSYKTSGLYNEQFF
j_call: TRBJ2-1; d_call: TRBD1; cdr3_length: 12; clone_size: .; v_call: TRBV12-5; cdr3_nt: TGTGCTAGTGGTATAAACAGGGGGAGGTCGTTCTTC; cdr3_aa: CASGINRGRSFF
j_call: TRBJ2-1; d_call: .; cdr3_length: 14; clone_size: .; v_call: TRBV29-1; cdr3_nt: TGCAGCGTTGAAGGGTGGCGGGAAGACAATGAGCAGTTCTTC; cdr3_aa: CSVEGWREDNEQFF
j_call: TRBJ1-1; d_call: .; cdr3_length: 11; clone_size: .; v_call: TRBV29-1; cdr3_nt: TGCAGCGTTGGGACAAACCAAGAAGCTTTCTTT; cdr3_aa: CSVGTNQEAFF
j_call: TRBJ2-3; d_call: .; cdr3_length: 16; clone_size: .; v_call: TRBV7-6; cdr3_nt: TGCGCCAGCAGCAATCCTCAGCGGGCTTCTCCGAATACGCAGTATTTT; cdr3_aa: CASSNPQRASPNTQYF
j_call: TRBJ2-5; d_call: .; cdr3_length: 16; clone_size: .; v_call: TRBV7-2; cdr3_nt: TGTGCCAGCAGCCTAGGGGGTTGGGGGCTTGGAGAGACCCAGTACTTC; cdr3_aa: CASSLGGWGLGETQYF
j_call: TRBJ2-3; d_call: .; cdr3_length: 15; clone_size: .; v_call: TRBV7-2; cdr3_nt: TGTGCCAGCAGCTTAGGGGCTCCGCTGCGAGATACGCAGTATTTT; cdr3_aa: CASSLGAPLRDTQYF
j_call: TRBJ2-3; d_call: .; cdr3_length: 13; clone_size: few; v_call: TRBV6-5; cdr3_nt: TGTGCCAGCAGCACGCCCGGGGGAGATACGCAGTATTTT; cdr3_aa: CASSTPGGDTQYF
j_call: TRBJ2-7; d_call: .; cdr3_length: 14; clone_size: .; v_call: TRBV20-1; cdr3_nt: TGCAGTGCAGGGGGGAGGGCCGGGGGGTACGAGCAGTACTTC; cdr3_aa: CSAGGRAGGYEQYF
j_call: TRBJ2-7; d_call: .; cdr3_length: 17; clone_size: .; v_call: TRBV7-6; cdr3_nt: TGTGCCAGCAGCTTAGGGGTAGGGGGGGGCTTACCCTACGAGCAGTACTTC; cdr3_aa: CASSLGVGGGLPYEQYF
j_call: TRBJ1-4; d_call: .; cdr3_length: 14; clone_size: .; v_call: TRBV6-5; cdr3_nt: TGTGCCAGCAGTTACACCTCAACTAATGAAAAACTGTTTTTT; cdr3_aa: CASSYTSTNEKLFF
j_call: TRBJ1-2; d_call: TRBD1; cdr3_length: 14; clone_size: few; v_call: TRBV20-1; cdr3_nt: TGCAGTGCTAGAGGGACAGGCGATGACTATGGCTACACCTTC; cdr3_aa: CSARGTGDDYGYTF
j_call: TRBJ2-7; d_call: TRBD1; cdr3_length: 15; clone_size: many; v_call: TRBV6-2/TRBV6-3; cdr3_nt: TGTGCCAGCAGACCCATCGGACAGGGAGCCTACGAGCAGTACTTC; cdr3_aa: CASRPIGQGAYEQYF
j_call: TRBJ1-5; d_call: .; cdr3_length: 15; clone_size: .; v_call: TRBV5-5; cdr3_nt: TGTGCCAGCAGCTTGGTCGGACAGCCTAATCAGCCTCAGCATTTT; cdr3_aa: CASSLVGQPNQPQHF
j_call: TRBJ1-1; d_call: .; cdr3_length: 15; clone_size: few; v_call: TRBV6-5; cdr3_nt: TGTGCCAGCAGTTACTCTAGGGGTTTCGGAACTGAAGCTTTCTTT; cdr3_aa: CASSYSRGFGTEAFF
j_call: TRBJ1-5; d_call: .; cdr3_length: 17; clone_size: once; v_call: TRBV6-6; cdr3_nt: TGTGCCAGCAGTTCCTCCCTGAGTGCGCGCGGCAATCAGCCCCAGCATTTT; cdr3_aa: CASSSSLSARGNQPQHF
j_call: TRBJ1-2; d_call: .; cdr3_length: 15; clone_size: .; v_call: TRBV7-8; cdr3_nt: TGTGCCAGCAGCTTAAGACGGCTAGAAGGGGGGGGCTACACCTTC; cdr3_aa: CASSLRRLEGGGYTF
j_call: TRBJ2-1; d_call: TRBD2; cdr3_length: 15; clone_size: .; v_call: TRBV7-3; cdr3_nt: TGTGCCAGCAGCTTTCAGGGAGGGCCCTACAATGAGCAGTTCTTC; cdr3_aa: CASSFQGGPYNEQFF
j_call: TRBJ2-7; d_call: TRBD1; cdr3_length: 15; clone_size: few; v_call: TRBV7-2; cdr3_nt: TGTGCCAGCATCCAGTGGGGGACAGGGGGCTACGAGCAGTACTTC; cdr3_aa: CASIQWGTGGYEQYF
j_call: TRBJ2-1; d_call: TRBD1; cdr3_length: 16; clone_size: .; v_call: TRBV7-2; cdr3_nt: TGTGCCAGCAGCCGCAGCTCTGGGACAGCCCCCCGTGAGCAGTTCTTC; cdr3_aa: CASSRSSGTAPREQFF